The 7 T cell receptor beta chains given below trace back to one sample, sequenced in a study of tissue T cells after allogeneic stem cell transplantation. Clones were sequenced by immunoSEQ multiplex PCR, and TCRdb holds only the in-frame ones, with some missing. The data show 7,000 to 9,500 clones, roughly a third seen once. As to time point: mouse harvest day 14 after allogeneic transplant. Tail vein injection delivered 10^7 T-cell-depleted bone marrow cells and 10^6 splenic CD5+ T cells. Source material: skin. These TCRs come from a female BALB/c mouse given C57BL/6 T cells with graft-versus-host disease after an allogeneic hematopoietic cell transplant.

Notes on this clone: Germline and genes: mouse. The read ends 1 residue early relative to the CDR3; the germline J gene fills the gap. The chain has TRBV3 and TRBJ2-7; 7 positions agree with TRBD1. Unmatched junction bases numbered 8, after V lost 5 bases and J lost 4 bases. The CDR3 loop spans 14 amino acids. Germline CDR1 SNHLY, CDR2 FYNGKV (reference sequence). CDR3 sequence reads: CASSRQGRRYEQYF. CDR3 bases read: TGTGCCAGCAGCCGACAGGGAAGGAGGTATGAACAGTAC.

Turning to this clone: Gene names are mouse gene names. The read stops 1 residue short of the end of the CDR3; the missing end is completed from the germline J gene. This chain connects TRBV16 to TRBJ2-2; the match to TRBD1 covers 8 bases. The V gene's germline CDR1 is SGHSA and CDR2 FRNQAP. Trimming cost V 5 bases and J 2 bases; bases outside gene matches: 4. The CDR3 has 15 amino acids. CDR3 bases read: TGTGCAAGCAGCCCGCAGGGGGCTAACACCGGGCAGCTCTAC. It translates to CASSPQGANTGQLY. The full-length CDR3 reads as CASSPQGANTGQLYF.

As for this clone: Mouse germline and gene names are used. The read terminates 1 residue before the CDR3 end, so the remaining end is supplied by the germline J gene. The chain uses TRBV1 and TRBJ1-6; no definite D call. TRBJ1-6 is assigned to the ORF class and has an uncertain function. CDR3 length equals 15 residues. Trimming pared 1 base from V and 0 bases from J, leaving 4 bases between. The germline gives CDR1 NSQYPW, CDR2 LRSPGD (reference sequence). CDR3 sequence: CTCSAGYSYNSPLYF. Partial CDR3 DNA: TGCACCTGCAGTGCAGGGTATTCCTATAATTCGCCCCTCTAC.

This clone is labeled as medium-sized. Each gene name is a mouse one. The CDR3 loop reads CASSLSGGNEQYF. The sequenced part of the CDR3 DNA is TGTGCCAGCAGTCTGTCAGGCGGGAATGAACAGTAC. The rearrangement joins TRBV26 to TRBJ2-7; the D is unclear. The sequence runs out 1 residue before the end of the CDR3; the remainder is reconstructed from the germline J gene. The germline gives CDR1 KGHPV, CDR2 FQNQEV (reference sequence). The CDR3 runs to 13 residues. The V end was cut by 0 bases, the J end by 5 bases, with 8 bases between. The full variable domain, rest sourced from reference TRBV26 and TRBJ2-7, is NSKVIQTPRYLVKGQGQKAKMRCIPEKGHPVVFWYQQNKNNEFKFLINFQNQEVLQQIDMTEKRFSAECPSNSPCSLEIQSSEAGDSALYLCASSLSGGNEQYFGPGTRLTVL.

Points on this clone: Mouse gene names apply. Read sequence stops 1 residue before the CDR3 end, and the germline J gene provides the missing end. The chain couples TRBV26 to TRBJ2-2, with 9 bases matching TRBD1. Germline V gene lookup returns CDR1 KGHPV and CDR2 FQNQEV (reference sequence). With V trimmed by 6 bases and J by 0 bases, 2 bases remained unmatched. This CDR3 has 15 residues. The CDR3 protein is CASSGQGSNTGQLYF. CDR3 DNA, as far as it was read: TGTGCCAGCAGCGGACAGGGGTCAAACACCGGGCAGCTCTAC.

This clone was seen only once. Any gene name here is a mouse gene name. The read ends 1 residue early relative to the CDR3; the germline J gene fills the gap. The rearrangement links TRBV3 to TRBJ2-4; D call uncertain. Trimming took 3 bases from V and 0 from J, leaving 7 bases between them. The CDR3 is 14 amino acids. Germline V CDR1 and CDR2: SNHLY, FYNGKV (reference sequence). The CDR3 sequence is CASSLGSSQNTLYF. Incomplete CDR3 DNA: TGTGCCAGCAGCTTGGGCAGTAGTCAAAACACCTTGTAC.

In the case of this clone: Mouse gene names and germline throughout. Read coverage stops 1 residue before the CDR3 terminus; the germline J gene supplies the remainder. The chain combines TRBV26 with TRBJ2-1, with D tentatively TRBD1 (6 bases). This CDR3 spans 13 amino acids. CDR1 and CDR2 from the germline V gene are KGHPV and FQNQEV (reference sequence). Trimming removed 8 bases at V and 4 bases at J, with 12 bases between. The CDR3 protein is CASAGTGYAEQFF. The CDR3 bases that were read are TGTGCCAGCGCCGGAACAGGGTATGCTGAGCAGTTC.